This T cell receptor (beta chain) was profiled in a study of PD-1 blockade in classical Hodgkin lymphoma. Across the study: Nivolumab dosed at 3 mg/kg went to patients intravenously every 2 weeks.

The time point: cycle 4 day 1 (C4D1), after five to seven weeks of nivolumab. Relapse after autologous stem cell transplantation occurred in every patient, and brentuximab vedotin exposure varied. The method was immunoSEQ multiplex PCR; TCRdb's version includes in-frame clones alone and lacks a portion of them. The sample consists of about 94,000 clones, roughly 91% of them appearing once. Germline loops: CDR1 SGHVS, CDR2 FNYEAQ. CDR3 length equals 11 residues. V shed 4 bases and J shed 8 bases, with 8 bases lying between them. Here the sequenced sample was peripheral blood mononuclear cells (PBMCs), taken before the fourth cycle of nivolumab. The chain couples TRBV7-6 to TRBJ1-1; D is unclear. This TCR was sampled from a human donor with classical Hodgkin lymphoma. The CDR3: CASSYFLEAFF. The CDR3 DNA reads as TGTGCCAGCAGCTATTTTTTGGAAGCTTTCTTT.